Presented here are 2 T cell receptor beta chains from one specimen sequenced in a study of T cells in Graves' hyperthyroidism and ophthalmopathy. What was amplified from RNA transcripts were TCR beta CDR3 regions. TCR CDR3 underwent first-round RT-PCR with the HTBI primer set. TCRdb re-called the multiplex PCR reads through MiXCR, storing one row per CDR3 protein. The sample carries fewer than 200,000 distinct CDR3 sequences, about a sixth recorded once. The sequencing input was blood. These receptors originate from a woman in her fifties or sixties with Graves' hyperthyroidism.

The chain recombines TRBV4-1 with TRBJ1-2; TRBD1 agrees at 7 bases. Trimming removed 4 bases from V and 0 bases from J; junction bases left unmatched: 8. The CDR3 runs to 16 residues. CDR1 is MGHRA, CDR2 YSYEKL, per germline. CDR3 residues: CASSLLPGQTNYGYTF. The CDR3 region has the DNA TGCGCCAGCAGCCTCCTACCGGGACAGACTAACTATGGCTACACCTTC.

This clonotype has ten or more counts. The chain is built from TRBV7-8 and TRBJ2-3, with 11 bases fitting TRBD2. Germline V gene data show CDR1 as SGHVS and CDR2 as FQNEAQ. The CDR3 spans 18 residues. Trimming removed 5 bases from V and 0 bases from J; junction bases left unmatched: 10. The CDR3 loop reads CASSHPASGGISTDTQYF. The CDR3 DNA is TGTGCCAGCAGCCACCCGGCTAGCGGGGGGATTAGCACAGATACGCAGTATTTT. Supplemented by reference TRBV7-8 and TRBJ2-3, the full variable domain reads GAGVSQSPRYKVAKRGQDVALRCDPISGHVSLFWYQQALGQGPEFLTYFQNEAQLDKSGLPSDRFFAERPEGSVSTLKIQRTQQEDSAVYLCASSHPASGGISTDTQYFGPGTRLTVL.